These 7 T cell receptor beta chains were sequenced from one sample in a study of blood T cells in healthy people across ages. Then a second PCR, running roughly 7 to 11 cycles, was carried out with a sample-barcoded 5' primer and a J-beta primer mix. TCRdb itself ran the 5' RACE reads through MiXCR, one entry per CDR3 protein. The data hold roughly 1,100,000 distinct CDR3 sequences, with about 25% observed a single time. These data also formed part of another study, on T cells of mothers and their children.

The sequencing sample was made of blood. The receptors originated from a girl aged 2 to 9 in good health.

A word on this clonotype: A read error may account for a junction end that differs from germline. This chain connects TRBV2 to TRBJ2-5, with a tentative D call TRBD2 (5 bases). The CDR3 totals 11 residues. Germline values: CDR1 SNHLY, CDR2 FYNNEI. In DNA, the CDR3 is TGTGCCAGCGGGAGCCTAAATGAGCAGCTCTTC. Residues: CASGSLNEQLF.

The V and J genes are TRBV7-3 and TRBJ1-1; D is unresolved. Trimming stripped 1 base from V and 5 bases from J, with 8 bases between. CDR1 and CDR2 from the germline V gene are SGHTA and FQGTGA. This CDR3 is built from 13 residues. The CDR3 sequence: CASSLRPQTEAFF. DNA of the CDR3: TGTGCCAGCAGCTTAAGACCCCAGACTGAAGCTTTCTTT.

The rearrangement joins TRBV5-5 to TRBJ2-5; TRBD1 is a possible D gene (6 bases). The DNA end favors TRBJ2-7, so the J call may be wrong. This CDR3 comprises 18 residues. Germline V gene lookup returns CDR1 SGHKS and CDR2 YYEKEE (reference sequence). The CDR3 DNA follows: TGTGCCAGCAGCTTGGCGTCAATACCGGGAAACAGGGCCTACGAGCAGTACTTC. Its translation: CASSLASIPGNRAYEQYF.

The rearrangement uses TRBV20-1 and TRBJ1-1; a possible D gene is TRBD1 (6 bases). V dropped 2 bases and J dropped 0 bases, with 13 bases sitting between them. Per germline, CDR1 DFQATT and CDR2 SNEGSKA (reference sequence). The CDR3 contains 15 residues. CDR3 residues: CSARRTAHMNTEAFF. The CDR3 DNA reads as TGCAGTGCTAGACGGACAGCCCACATGAACACTGAAGCTTTCTTT.

This clonotype was found a few times. The chain combines TRBV3-1 with TRBJ1-4, with a tentative D call TRBD1 (6 bases). V dropped 2 bases and J dropped 0 bases, with 10 bases sitting between them. The V gene's germline CDR1 is LGHDT and CDR2 YNNKEL (reference sequence). CDR3 size: 16 residues. The CDR3 coding sequence is TGTGCCAGCAGCCAAAGAGGGGGAGCAACTAATGAAAAACTGTTTTTT. Protein sequence: CASSQRGGATNEKLFF.

The rearrangement uses TRBV12-3 or TRBV12-4 and TRBJ2-5; 9 bases map to TRBD1. The DNA end is more similar to TRBJ2-1, so the J call may be wrong. The CDR3 has 13 residues. CDR3 nucleotide sequence: TGTGCCAGCTGGAGGACAGGGGAGGATGAGCAGTTCTTC. Translating it yields CASWRTGEDEQFF.

This chain joins TRBV9 and TRBJ2-1; TRBD2 matches at 10 bases. The last part of the DNA fits TRBJ2-7 better; the J call may be wrong. The germline V gene has CDR1 SGDLS and CDR2 YYNGEE. The CDR3 is 14 amino acids. Written as DNA, the CDR3 is TGTGCCAGCAGCCTTAGCGGGAGGTGGTACGAGCAGTACTTC. As protein: CASSLSGRWYEQYF.